The 23 T cell receptor beta chains listed next were all sequenced from one sample in a study of Graves' ophthalmopathy and Graves' hyperthyroidism. RNA served as the template for amplifying TCR beta CDR3 regions. The library came from an HTBI-primed first-round RT-PCR and a second-round multiplex PCR. TCRdb used MiXCR to reprocess the multiplex PCR reads, holding one entry per CDR3 protein. The sample holds 1 million to 1.3 million distinct CDR3 sequences, about two fifths seen once. Sequenced: peripheral blood or thyroid tissue (not recorded which). The receptors stem from an adult man with Graves' hyperthyroidism.

This rearrangement joins TRBV7-3 to TRBJ2-5; D may match TRBD1 or TRBD2 (5 bases each). Looked up from germline, CDR1 is SGHTA and CDR2 is FQGTGA. V dropped 6 bases and J dropped 2 bases, with 19 bases sitting between them. The CDR3 is 16 amino acids. DNA for the CDR3: TGTGCCAGCAGTTGGTCACGGGACGGACCACAAGAGACCCAGTACTTC. This encodes CASSWSRDGPQETQYF.

This chain links TRBV11-2 with TRBJ2-5, with TRBD2 matching over 14 bases. Per germline, CDR1 SGHAT and CDR2 FQNNGV. Unmatched junction bases numbered 4, after V lost 3 bases and J lost 4 bases. This CDR3 comprises 16 residues. The CDR3 region is CASSFRGTSGRETQYF. CDR3 sequence (DNA): TGTGCCAGCAGCTTCCGCGGGACTAGCGGGAGAGAGACCCAGTACTTC.

Remarks on this clonotype: The junction departs from the called germline gene at one end, perhaps through a read error. The DNA for the CDR3 is TGTGCCACCAGCAGAGGGTCCCTAGGGGCGAACGTCCTGACTTTC. It specifies CATSRGSLGANVLTF. The V and J genes are TRBV15 and TRBJ2-6; weak D call: TRBD1 (5 bases). Per the germline V gene, CDR1 is LNHNV and CDR2 is YYDKDF (reference sequence). This CDR3 spans 15 amino acids.

A remark on this clonotype: A much bigger clone sits one base away, suggesting this may be a read error. The rearrangement uses TRBV9 and TRBJ1-3; TRBD1 aligns across 7 bases. Trimming cost V 1 base and J 0 bases; bases outside gene matches: 4. The CDR3 contains 16 residues. Germline CDR1 is SGDLS and CDR2 is YYNGEE. CDR3 protein: CASSVRQGPSGNTIYF. As DNA, the CDR3 is TGTGCCAGCAGCGTAAGACAGGGCCCCTCTGGAAACACCATATATTTT.

As concerns this clonotype: One junction end disagrees with the germline gene, perhaps due to a read error. This rearrangement joins TRBV6-6 to TRBJ2-7, with a possible D match to TRBD2 (5 bases). The germline CDR1 and CDR2 sequences are MNHNY and SVGAGI (reference sequence). The CDR3 extends over 12 amino acids. CDR3 DNA sequence: TGTGCCAGCGTAAAGGTCACCGGGGAGCTGTACTTC. This sequence encodes CASVKVTGELYF.

This clonotype was seen at least ten times. The chain links TRBV20-1 to TRBJ1-5; 9 nucleotides match TRBD1. The germline V gene has CDR1 DFQATT and CDR2 SNEGSKA (reference sequence). This CDR3 comprises 15 residues. V gave up 6 bases and J gave up 1 base; unmatched junction bases: 7. Here the CDR3 reads CSATSGQGSNQPQHF. CDR3 nucleotide sequence: TGCAGTGCCACCTCCGGACAGGGGAGCAATCAGCCCCAGCATTTT.

The V gene is TRBV19, the J gene TRBJ2-7; 7 bases agree with TRBD1. The V gene end was trimmed by 4 bases and the J gene end by 5 bases; junction bases not matched to a gene: 8. The germline CDR1 and CDR2 sequences are LNHDA and SQIVND (reference sequence). The CDR3 is made up of 14 amino acids. The CDR3 DNA follows: TGTGCCAGTAGTACCCGGACAGGACATCACGAGCAGTACTTC. It yields the protein CASSTRTGHHEQYF.

This rearrangement joins TRBV9 to TRBJ1-2, with D possibly TRBD1 on 5 matching bases. The CDR3 is 12 residues long. Germline V CDR1 and CDR2: SGDLS, YYNGEE. V lost 0 bases to trimming and J lost 8 bases, with 8 bases between them. In DNA form, the CDR3 reads TGTGCCAGCAGCGTAGACGACAGCGGCTACACCTTC. Protein sequence: CASSVDDSGYTF.

V and J are TRBV7-9 and TRBJ1-5; D gene ambiguous. Germline V lookup: CDR1 SEHNR, CDR2 FQNEAQ (reference sequence). The CDR3 has 15 amino acids. Trimming left V 5 bases short and J 14 bases short, with 25 bases between. The CDR3, as DNA: TGTGCCAGCAGCCATACCCCCTCGGAGCGTCGGGTCGAGCATTTT. It encodes CASSHTPSERRVEHF.

The V and J genes are TRBV2 and TRBJ1-4; tentatively, D is TRBD1 (5 bases). The V end was cut by 4 bases, the J end by 8 bases, with 11 bases between. Germline V gene data show CDR1 as SNHLY and CDR2 as FYNNEI. This CDR3 has 13 residues. The CDR3 sequence is CASSAGGVEKLFF. DNA for the CDR3: TGTGCCAGCAGTGCGGGGGGAGTGGAAAAACTGTTTTTT.

This clonotype showed up many times. The V call is TRBV29-1, the J call TRBJ2-7; 7 nucleotides line up with TRBD2. Looked up from germline, CDR1 is SQVTM and CDR2 is ANQGSEA. The CDR3 extends over 15 amino acids. J gave up 1 base and V 0 bases, and 6 bases lay outside the gene matches. Written as DNA, the CDR3 is TGCAGCGTTGAAGATCCGCGGGAGTCATCCTACGAGCAGTACTTC. Translating gives CSVEDPRESSYEQYF.

The rearrangement links TRBV10-3 to TRBJ1-6, with TRBD1 as a possible D gene (6 bases). CDR1 ENHRY and CDR2 SYGVKD come from the germline V gene. V shed 4 bases and J shed 7 bases, with 11 bases lying between them. CDR3 size: 14 residues. CDR3 sequence: CAISVVQGNSPLHF. The CDR3 DNA reads TGTGCCATCAGTGTAGTCCAGGGGAATTCACCCCTCCACTTT.

There are a few counts of this clonotype. The rearrangement joins TRBV12-3 or TRBV12-4 to TRBJ2-7; 7 positions match TRBD1. Trimming removed 4 bases from V and 1 base from J; junction bases left unmatched: 7. This CDR3 is built from 15 residues. DNA for the CDR3: TGTGCCAGCAGTTCCAACAGGGGCGAATCCTACGAGCAGTACTTC. This sequence encodes CASSSNRGESYEQYF.

The V call is TRBV10-3, the J call TRBJ2-6; D assignment may be TRBD1 or TRBD2 (5 bases each). CDR1 ENHRY and CDR2 SYGVKD come from the germline V gene. The ends were cut back, 10 bases at V and 0 bases at J, with 13 bases in the middle. The CDR3 runs to 15 residues. This CDR3 reads CASTLGPSGANVLTF. CDR3 DNA: TGTGCCAGCACCTTGGGACCCTCTGGGGCCAACGTCCTGACTTTC.

A remark on this clonotype: A read error is possible here, since a much larger clone lies one base away. Without the conserved terminal phenylalanine or tryptophan, this CDR3 likely stems from a read error. J is TRBJ2-5 and V is TRBV20-1; 11 bases are a match to TRBD2. The CDR3 spans 14 residues. V gave up 3 bases and J gave up 5 bases; unmatched junction bases: 5. Germline CDR1 reads DFQATT; CDR2 reads SNEGSKA (reference sequence). Written as DNA, the CDR3 is TGCAGTGCTAGTCAGATAGCGGGGGGGGAGACCCAGTACCTC. It yields the protein CSASQIAGGETQYL.

A remark on this clonotype: This may be a read error, as it is one base from a much larger clone. The V gene is TRBV20-1, the J gene TRBJ1-2; weak D call: TRBD1 (5 bases). The V gene's germline CDR1 is DFQATT and CDR2 SNEGSKA (reference sequence). This CDR3 region has 11 residues. Trimming took 8 bases from V and 7 from J, leaving 14 bases between them. CDR3 amino acids: CSLRGAGGYTF. The CDR3 DNA follows: TGCAGTCTAAGGGGCGCGGGTGGCTACACCTTC.

Ten or more counts support this clonotype. The V gene is TRBV12-3 or TRBV12-4, the J gene TRBJ2-7, with 9 positions matching TRBD1. This CDR3 contains 13 residues. V lost 5 bases to trimming and J lost 5 bases; unmatched junction nucleotides: 4. CDR3 DNA: TGTGCCAGCAGTGGACAGGGGATGGACGAGCAGTACTTC. Its translation is CASSGQGMDEQYF.

To note about this clonotype: The conserved phenylalanine or tryptophan is not found at the CDR3 terminus, so this likely reflects a read error. The chain joins TRBV2 to TRBJ1-2; D gene uncertain. Germline lookup yields CDR1 SNHLY and CDR2 FYNNEI. CDR3 length equals 16 residues. V lost 3 bases and J 2 bases, leaving 16 bases between the germline ends. DNA for the CDR3: TGTGCCAGCAGTGAGAATTTGGGCGGCGGAAACTATGGCTACACCTCC. Its translation is CASSENLGGGNYGYTS.

Notes on this clonotype: A much larger clone differs from this one at a single base, so this may be a read error. This chain uses TRBV9 with TRBJ2-7, with 8 positions matching TRBD2. CDR1 is SGDLS, CDR2 YYNGEE, per germline. The CDR3 loop spans 15 amino acids. The CDR3 bases are TGTGCCAGCAGCGTCAAAGAGCGGGGGCTTTACGAGCGGTACTTC. Translating gives CASSVKERGLYERYF. Full variable domain (missing parts from reference TRBV9 and TRBJ2-7): DSGVTQTPKHLITATGQRVTLRCSPRSGDLSVYWYQQSLDQGLQFLIQYYNGEERAKGNILERFSAQQFPDLHSELNLSSLELGDSALYFCASSVKERGLYERYFGPGTRLTVT.

This clonotype has ten or more counts. The V and J genes are TRBV2 and TRBJ2-7; 9 bases are a match to TRBD1. V shed 5 bases, J shed 6 bases, and the junction held 8 bases outside the gene matches. Germline V gene lookup returns CDR1 SNHLY and CDR2 FYNNEI. The CDR3 length is 14 residues. The CDR3 spells CASSTRQGVREQYF. The CDR3 coding sequence is TGTGCCAGCAGTACCAGACAGGGGGTTCGCGAGCAGTACTTC.

The rearrangement uses TRBV5-1 and TRBJ2-7, with a possible D match to TRBD1 (5 bases). Germline-derived CDR1 and CDR2 are SGHRS and YFSETQ. The CDR3 spans 15 residues. Trimming shortened V by 5 bases and J by 1 base, and 16 bases separated the two germline ends. The CDR3 DNA reads TGCGCCAGCAGTCTCCGGGCAGGGTTGTCCTACGAGCAGTACTTC. This codes for CASSLRAGLSYEQYF.

On this clonotype: At one boundary the junction diverges from the germline segment, which might be a read error. V usage is TRBV10-3 and J usage is TRBJ2-7; 11 nucleotides match TRBD2. CDR3 size: 15 residues. The germline CDR1 and CDR2 sequences are ENHRY and SYGVKD. The CDR3 protein is CASSKLAGASYEQYF. Written as DNA, the CDR3 is TGTGCCAGCAGTAAACTAGCGGGAGCCTCCTACGAGCAGTACTTC.

This clonotype was counted between two and nine times. The chain links TRBV5-8 to TRBJ2-7, with 7 bases that match TRBD2. The J segment lost 4 bases and the V segment lost 6 bases, leaving 16 bases of the junction unmatched. CDR3 length equals 16 residues. The germline gives CDR1 SGHTS, CDR2 YDEGEE. The CDR3 loop is CASNKRGGPPPYEQYF. CDR3 nucleotide sequence: TGTGCCAGCAACAAGAGGGGAGGGCCCCCACCGTACGAGCAGTACTTC.